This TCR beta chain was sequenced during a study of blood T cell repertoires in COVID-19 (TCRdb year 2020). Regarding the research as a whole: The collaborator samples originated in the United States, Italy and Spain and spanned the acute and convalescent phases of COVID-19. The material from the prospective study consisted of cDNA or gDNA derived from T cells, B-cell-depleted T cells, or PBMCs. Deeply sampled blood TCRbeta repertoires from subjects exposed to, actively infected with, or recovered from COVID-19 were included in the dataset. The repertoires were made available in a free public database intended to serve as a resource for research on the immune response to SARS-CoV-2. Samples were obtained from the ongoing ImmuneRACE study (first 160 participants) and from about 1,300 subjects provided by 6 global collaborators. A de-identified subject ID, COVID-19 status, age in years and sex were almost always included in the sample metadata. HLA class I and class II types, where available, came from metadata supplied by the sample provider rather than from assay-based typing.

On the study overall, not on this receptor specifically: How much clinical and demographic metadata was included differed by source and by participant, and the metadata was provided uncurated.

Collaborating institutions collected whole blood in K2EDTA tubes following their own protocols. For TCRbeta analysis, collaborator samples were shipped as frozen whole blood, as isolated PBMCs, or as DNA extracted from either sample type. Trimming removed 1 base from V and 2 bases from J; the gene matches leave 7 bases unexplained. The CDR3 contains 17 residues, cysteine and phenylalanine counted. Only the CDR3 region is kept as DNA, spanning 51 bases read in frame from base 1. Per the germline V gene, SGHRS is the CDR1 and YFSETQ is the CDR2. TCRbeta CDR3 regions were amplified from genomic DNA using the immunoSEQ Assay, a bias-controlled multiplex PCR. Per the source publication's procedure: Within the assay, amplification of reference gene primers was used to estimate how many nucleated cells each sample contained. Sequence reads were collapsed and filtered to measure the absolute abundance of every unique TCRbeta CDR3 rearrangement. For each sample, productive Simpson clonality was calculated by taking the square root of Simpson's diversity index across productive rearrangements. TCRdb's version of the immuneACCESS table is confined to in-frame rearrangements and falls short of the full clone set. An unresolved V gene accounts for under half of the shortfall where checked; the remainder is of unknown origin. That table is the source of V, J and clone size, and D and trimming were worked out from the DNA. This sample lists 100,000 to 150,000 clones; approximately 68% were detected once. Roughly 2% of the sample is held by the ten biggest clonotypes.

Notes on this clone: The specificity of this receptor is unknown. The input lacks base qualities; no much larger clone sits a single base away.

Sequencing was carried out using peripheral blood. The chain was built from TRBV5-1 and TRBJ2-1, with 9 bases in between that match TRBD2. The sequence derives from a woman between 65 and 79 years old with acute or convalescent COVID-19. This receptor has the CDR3 CASSLYSASGTYNEQFF. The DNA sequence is TGCGCCAGCAGCTTGTATTCCGCTAGCGGGACCTACAATGAGCAGTTCTTC.